The 19 T cell receptor beta chains below were found in one sample sequenced in a study of blood T cell repertoires in COVID-19. Measured with immunoSEQ multiplex PCR; TCRdb has only the in-frame clones, and not every one. The sample includes 250,000 to 350,000 clones, roughly 83% of them seen just once. What was sequenced was peripheral blood. Receptors originate from a human donor with COVID-19, enrolled during active disease. The donor label of this sample is uncertain.

The chain is built from TRBV25-1 and TRBJ1-4, with TRBD1 as a possible D gene (5 bases). Germline lookup yields CDR1 MGHDK and CDR2 SYGVNS. Trimming left V 3 bases short and J 5 bases short, with 7 bases between. The CDR3 has 13 amino acids. DNA of the CDR3: TGTGCCAGCAGTGACAGGGTGAATGAAAAACTGTTTTTT. It specifies CASSDRVNEKLFF.

This sequence joins TRBV9 and TRBJ2-2; D gene uncertain. Trimming left V 0 bases short and J 5 bases short, with 5 bases between. The CDR3 contains 13 residues. Germline CDR1 and CDR2: SGDLS and YYNGEE. As DNA, the CDR3 is TGTGCCAGCAGCGTAGTGGCAACCGGGGAGCTGTTTTTT. It specifies CASSVVATGELFF.

The chain uses TRBV19 and TRBJ1-5, with a possible D match to TRBD1 (5 bases). V shed 2 bases and J shed 4 bases, with 18 bases lying between them. CDR3 length equals 17 residues. CDR1 LNHDA and CDR2 SQIVND come from the germline V gene (reference sequence). This CDR3 reads CASSIRNPGTENQPQHF. The CDR3 DNA sequence: TGTGCCAGTAGTATACGAAATCCAGGGACTGAGAATCAGCCCCAGCATTTT.

The V gene is TRBV5-1, the J gene TRBJ1-1; D gene uncertain. Per the germline V gene, CDR1 is SGHRS and CDR2 is YFSETQ. V lost 2 bases and J 1 base, leaving 12 bases between the germline ends. CDR3 length equals 15 residues. Written as DNA, the CDR3 is TGCGCCAGCAGCTTATCGCAGGTGACGAACACTGAAGCTTTCTTT. It is translated as CASSLSQVTNTEAFF.

The V gene is TRBV19, the J gene TRBJ2-1; 8 nucleotides align to TRBD1. The ends lost 3 bases at V and 6 bases at J; junction bases unmatched: 10. The CDR3 covers 16 residues. Looked up from germline, CDR1 is LNHDA and CDR2 is SQIVND (reference sequence). The CDR3 spells CASSIDRGPGGNEQFF. The CDR3 nucleotides are TGTGCCAGTAGTATCGACAGGGGTCCCGGGGGCAATGAGCAGTTCTTC.

The CDR3 is CASSPSTVYNEQFF. CDR3 nucleotides: TGTGCCAGCAGCCCGTCGACAGTCTACAATGAGCAGTTCTTC. The rearrangement links TRBV6-5 to TRBJ2-1, with a weak D call TRBD1 (5 bases). The germline V and J ends were trimmed by 6 bases and 3 bases, with 12 bases remaining between them. Germline V gene sequence: CDR1 MNHEY, CDR2 SVGAGI. The CDR3 runs 14 residues.

This clone was counted only a few times. The chain uses TRBV15 and TRBJ1-5; D uncertain. The germline V gene has CDR1 LNHNV and CDR2 YYDKDF (reference sequence). This CDR3 contains 14 residues. V lost 8 bases and J 0 bases, leaving 11 bases between the germline ends. The CDR3 DNA sequence: TGTGCCACCGAGCGAGGGAATAGCAATCAGCCCCAGCATTTT. Its protein product is CATERGNSNQPQHF.

The chain has TRBV6-5 and TRBJ2-1; D perhaps matches TRBD2 (5 bases). This CDR3 has 12 residues. The germline V gene encodes CDR1 MNHEY and CDR2 SVGAGI. The V and J ends lost 8 bases and 5 bases respectively, with 10 bases between them. Here the CDR3 DNA reads TGTGCCAGCGCGAGGACTGACAATGAGCAGTTCTTC. This encodes CASARTDNEQFF.

V and J are TRBV19 and TRBJ2-1; 10 bases fit TRBD2. The CDR3 extends over 15 amino acids. The ends lost 3 bases at V and 5 bases at J; junction bases unmatched: 4. Per the germline V gene, CDR1 is LNHDA and CDR2 is SQIVND (reference sequence). CDR3 in amino acids: CASSILAGVDNEQFF. CDR3 bases: TGTGCCAGTAGTATTCTAGCGGGAGTTGACAATGAGCAGTTCTTC.

V and J are TRBV9 and TRBJ1-6, with 9 nucleotides matching TRBD1. The trim removed 0 bases at V and 8 bases at J, leaving 6 bases unmatched. The CDR3 is made up of 16 amino acids. Looked up from germline, CDR1 is SGDLS and CDR2 is YYNGEE. DNA for the CDR3: TGTGCCAGCAGCGTAGGGGGGACAGGGTTGCATTCACCCCTCCACTTT. It translates to CASSVGGTGLHSPLHF. The variable domain in full, with the rest retrieved from reference TRBV9 and TRBJ1-6, is DSGVTQTPKHLITATGQRVTLRCSPRSGDLSVYWYQQSLDQGLQFLIQYYNGEERAKGNILERFSAQQFPDLHSELNLSSLELGDSALYFCASSVGGTGLHSPLHFGNGTRLTVT.

On this clone: In the same sample, other DNA sequences code for this CDR3. The genes are TRBV4-1 and TRBJ2-7, with D possibly matching TRBD1 (5 bases). Trimming cost V 2 bases and J 2 bases, with 13 bases left between them. Looked up from germline, CDR1 is MGHRA and CDR2 is YSYEKL. There are 15 residues in the CDR3. This CDR3 is CASSQTSGRAYEQYF. The CDR3 region has the DNA TGCGCCAGCAGCCAAACGAGTGGCAGGGCCTACGAGCAGTACTTC.

The chain carries TRBV19 and TRBJ2-4; tentative D call: TRBD1 (7 bases). CDR1 is LNHDA, CDR2 SQIVND, per germline (reference sequence). The length of the CDR3 is 13 residues. V was cut by 2 bases and J by 9 bases, with 11 bases left in between. CDR3: CASSIQGEVIQYF. The CDR3 DNA reads TGTGCCAGTAGTATACAGGGGGAGGTCATTCAGTACTTC. Full variable domain (outside the CDR3, taken from reference TRBV19 and TRBJ2-4): DGGITQSPKYLFRKEGQNVTLSCEQNLNHDAMYWYRQDPGQGLRLIYYSQIVNDFQKGDIAEGYSVSREKKESFPLTVTSAQKNPTAFYLCASSIQGEVIQYFGAGTRLSVL.

This clone was detected once. The rearrangement joins TRBV19 to TRBJ1-5; TRBD1 might be the D (5 bases). Looked up from germline, CDR1 is LNHDA and CDR2 is SQIVND (reference sequence). This CDR3 region has 13 residues. The germline V and J ends were trimmed by 0 bases and 5 bases, with 5 bases remaining between them. CDR3 nucleotides: TGTGCCAGTAGTATAGAACAGGATCAGCCCCAGCATTTT. It encodes CASSIEQDQPQHF.

The chain is built from TRBV14 and TRBJ2-7; 13 positions match TRBD2. Unmatched junction bases numbered 3, after V lost 4 bases and J lost 3 bases. The germline gives CDR1 SGHDN, CDR2 FVKESK. There are 15 residues in the CDR3. The CDR3 is CASSPRLAGGYEQYF. CDR3 DNA sequence: TGTGCCAGCAGCCCCCGACTAGCGGGAGGCTACGAGCAGTACTTC.

The rearrangement uses TRBV9 and TRBJ1-4; 7 bases match TRBD1. Germline loops: CDR1 SGDLS, CDR2 YYNGEE. The trim removed 3 bases at V and 8 bases at J, leaving 10 bases unmatched. The length of the CDR3 is 15 residues. The CDR3 sequence is CASSARTGEEEKLFF. The CDR3 DNA reads TGTGCCAGCAGCGCCCGGACAGGTGAGGAAGAAAAACTGTTTTTT.

V gene TRBV5-1 combines with J gene TRBJ2-2; D possibly corresponds to TRBD2 (7 bases). V dropped 7 bases and J dropped 0 bases, with 16 bases sitting between them. The CDR3 spans 16 residues. CDR1 SGHRS and CDR2 YFSETQ come from the germline V gene. CDR3 sequence: CASYLQGGTNTGELFF. CDR3 DNA sequence: TGCGCCAGCTACTTACAGGGAGGGACGAACACCGGGGAGCTGTTTTTT. The full variable domain, rest sourced from reference TRBV5-1 and TRBJ2-2, is KAGVTQTPRYLIKTRGQQVTLSCSPISGHRSVSWYQQTPGQGLQFLFEYFSETQRNKGNFPGRFSGRQFSNSRSEMNVSTLELGDSALYLCASYLQGGTNTGELFFGEGSRLTVL.

The CDR3, as DNA: TGTGCCAGCACAGCTAGCTTCACAGATACGCAGTATTTT. Translation gives CASTASFTDTQYF. This chain uses TRBV6-5 with TRBJ2-3; D might be TRBD2 (5 bases). V lost 7 bases, J lost 2 bases, and 10 bases lay in between. Germline values: CDR1 MNHEY, CDR2 SVGAGI. The CDR3 runs to 13 residues.

The sample holds one count of this clone. Other DNA sequences within the sample encode an identical CDR3. The V gene is TRBV5-1, the J gene TRBJ1-1; 7 bases match TRBD1. The V segment lost 0 bases and the J segment 0 bases; nucleotides outside the gene matches: 2. The CDR3 consists of 15 residues. The germline gives CDR1 SGHRS, CDR2 YFSETQ. DNA for the CDR3: TGCGCCAGCAGCTTGGACAGGGGCATGAACACTGAAGCTTTCTTT. Translated, it gives CASSLDRGMNTEAFF.

The CDR3: CASGPGVEVSTEAFF. CDR3 bases: TGTGCCAGCGGTCCGGGGGTCGAGGTGAGCACTGAAGCTTTCTTT. V is TRBV28 and J is TRBJ1-1; D may be TRBD1 (5 bases). This CDR3 is 15 amino acids long. V was cut by 8 bases and J by 4 bases, with 20 bases left in between. From germline, CDR1 is MDHEN and CDR2 SYDVKM.